This TCR beta chain appears in the sequencing data of a study of blood T cell repertoires in COVID-19. The table came from immunoSEQ multiplex PCR; TCRdb's copy has only in-frame clones and leaves some out. This repertoire shows around 310,000 clones, 85% to 90% found once; its top ten account for 0.8% to 1.3%. Trimming removed 4 bases from V and 1 base from J, with 10 bases in between. This CDR3 has 15 residues. Germline V gene data show CDR1 as MGHRA and CDR2 as YSYEKL. The clonotype comes from a middle-aged woman with COVID-19, enrolled during active disease. The V gene is TRBV4-1, the J gene TRBJ2-2, with a weak D call TRBD2 (6 bases). Sequenced input: peripheral blood. CDR3 protein: CASSRLGGNTGELFF. CDR3 in DNA: TGCGCCAGCAGCCGGCTCGGGGGGAACACCGGGGAGCTGTTTTTT.